This T cell receptor beta chain stems from a study of blood T cells in healthy people across ages. Healthy Caucasians from Russia aged about 6 to 90 served as donors. Every sample yielded at least 6.5 million isolated PBMCs. CDR1 MDHEN and CDR2 SYDVKM come from the germline V gene. The CDR3 is 16 amino acids. The V gene end was trimmed by 2 bases and the J gene end by 2 bases; junction bases not matched to a gene: 7. The sample holds many counts of this clonotype. Combining a sample-barcoded 5' primer with a J-beta primer mix, a second PCR ran for about 7 to 12 cycles. All samples gave at least 3 million CDR3-containing paired-end reads. TCRdb re-analysed the 5' RACE reads in MiXCR, keeping a single row per CDR3 protein. The sample consists of about 1,500,000 distinct CDR3 sequences, 28% of them appearing once.

This TCR was sampled from a woman aged 30 to 39 in good health. This chain joins TRBV28 and TRBJ2-5, with 8 nucleotides matching TRBD2. What was sequenced was blood. The CDR3 spells CASSLMAGGPQETQYF. For the CDR3, the DNA is TGTGCCAGCAGTTTAATGGCGGGGGGACCACAAGAGACCCAGTACTTC.